The source of this TCR beta chain is a study of T cell responses to AZD1222 COVID-19 vaccine. Overall study findings and caveats: Baseline seropositives among AZD1222 recipients totaled only 6 or 7. The study found vaccine-associated CD4 TCRs spanning spike, dominant at 160-218 and 743-854. Repertoires were collected only later (after the peak T cell response had occurred).

On this clone itself: Antigen specificity is unknown.

The V gene lost 2 bases and the J gene lost 5 bases, with 8 bases spanning the gap. CDR3 size: 14 residues. Germline CDR1 reads SGHRS; CDR2 reads YFSETQ. Here immunoSEQ multiplex PCR was the method, and the copy in TCRdb shows in-frame clones only, minus some. The sample lists about 53,000 clones; less than 85% were seen once. This chain connects TRBV5-1 to TRBJ1-6; D ambiguous. This TCR was recovered from an adult in good health. The sample was peripheral blood, taken on day 0 of AZD1222 vaccination. CDR3 amino acids: CASSLPADNSPLHF. The CDR3 region has the DNA TGCGCCAGCAGCTTACCGGCTGATAATTCACCCCTCCACTTT.